This entry lists 15 T cell receptor beta chains sequenced from one sample in a study of blood T cell repertoires in COVID-19 (TCRdb year 2020). Library method: the immunoSEQ multiplex PCR assay. The clones in this table, taken by TCRdb from immuneACCESS, are in-frame only. Not every clone is retained; where verified, under half of the shortfall comes from an unresolved V gene, and the cause of the rest is unknown. This sample is represented by fewer than 150,000 clones; roughly 83% of them were singletons. The top ten clonotypes cover around an eighth of the sample. The sample was peripheral blood. The receptors were gathered from a woman in her twenties or thirties who had recovered from COVID-19.

The chain employs TRBV7-8 and TRBJ1-2; maybe TRBD1 (6 bases). V was pared by 5 bases and J by 8 bases, with 24 bases between. The CDR3 runs 16 residues. Per the germline V gene, CDR1 is SGHVS and CDR2 is FQNEAQ. Here the CDR3 reads CASSLRGATAGEGYTF. The CDR3, as DNA: TGTGCCAGCAGCCTCCGGGGGGCGACGGCGGGTGAAGGCTACACCTTC. The full variable domain, in which reference TRBV7-8 and TRBJ1-2 provide the parts outside the CDR3, is GAGVSQSPRYKVAKRGQDVALRCDPISGHVSLFWYQQALGQGPEFLTYFQNEAQLDKSGLPSDRFFAERPEGSVSTLKIQRTQQEDSAVYLCASSLRGATAGEGYTFGSGTRLTVV.

The chain has TRBV5-1 and TRBJ1-5; D remains ambiguous. V was trimmed by 0 bases and J by 3 bases, leaving 7 bases between them. CDR1 and CDR2 (germline): SGHRS, YFSETQ. The CDR3 is made up of 14 amino acids. CDR3: CASSLDGDNQPQHF. DNA of the CDR3: TGCGCCAGCAGCTTGGACGGGGACAATCAGCCCCAGCATTTT.

This clone was counted between two and nine times. This rearrangement joins TRBV19 to TRBJ1-5, with 8 bases lining up with TRBD1. With V trimmed by 6 bases and J by 5 bases, 6 bases remained unmatched. The CDR3 is made up of 14 amino acids. Germline lookup yields CDR1 LNHDA and CDR2 SQIVND (reference sequence). Here the CDR3 reads CASRLDRGDQPQHF. The DNA for the CDR3 is TGTGCCAGTAGACTCGACAGGGGAGATCAGCCCCAGCATTTT.

V gene TRBV7-2 combines with J gene TRBJ2-1, with TRBD2 matching 7 bases. Germline V gene sequence: CDR1 SGHTA, CDR2 FQGNSA. V was pared by 0 bases and J by 1 base, with 3 bases of the junction left unmatched. CDR3 length equals 16 residues. CDR3 DNA sequence: TGTGCCAGCAGCTTAGCGCCGGGGGGTTCCTACAATGAGCAGTTCTTC. It translates to CASSLAPGGSYNEQFF.

This chain joins TRBV3-1 (or the pseudogene TRBV3-2) and TRBJ2-1; D is perhaps TRBD1 (6 bases). The CDR3 is 14 amino acids. Germline V lookup: CDR1 LGHDT, CDR2 YNNKEL (reference sequence). V was shortened by 2 bases and J by 9 bases, with 14 bases between the two germline ends. CDR3 protein: CASSQTARDTEQFF. CDR3 DNA sequence: TGTGCCAGCAGCCAAACGGCGAGGGACACTGAGCAGTTCTTC.

The rearrangement uses TRBV2 and TRBJ2-5; 8 bases match TRBD2. The CDR3 is 15 amino acids. V was pared by 0 bases and J by 7 bases, with 7 bases of the junction left unmatched. The germline gives CDR1 SNHLY, CDR2 FYNNEI. The CDR3 is CASSEANRGGRTQYF. DNA of the CDR3: TGTGCCAGCAGTGAAGCGAATCGGGGGGGGAGGACCCAGTACTTC.

This clone has a handful of counts. The CDR3 is CASSHADMNTEAFF. DNA for the CDR3: TGTGCCAGCAGCCACGCAGACATGAACACTGAAGCTTTCTTT. This sequence joins TRBV3-1 (or the pseudogene TRBV3-2) and TRBJ1-1; the D is unclear. The CDR3 consists of 14 residues. In germline, CDR1 is LGHDT, CDR2 YNNKEL (reference sequence). V lost 3 bases and J 0 bases, leaving 8 bases between the germline ends.

The chain recombines TRBV9 with TRBJ2-7, with 9 bases matching TRBD2. Germline-derived CDR1 and CDR2 are SGDLS and YYNGEE. CDR3 length: 15 amino acids. Trimming removed 3 bases from V and 3 bases from J; junction bases left unmatched: 7. CDR3 in DNA: TGTGCCAGCAGCGAGGGGACTAGCAGCCTCTACGAGCAGTACTTC. Protein sequence: CASSEGTSSLYEQYF. Supplemented by reference TRBV9 and TRBJ2-7, the full variable domain reads DSGVTQTPKHLITATGQRVTLRCSPRSGDLSVYWYQQSLDQGLQFLIQYYNGEERAKGNILERFSAQQFPDLHSELNLSSLELGDSALYFCASSEGTSSLYEQYFGPGTRLTVT.

In its sample, this clone was seen a few times. The gene calls are TRBV19 and TRBJ2-3, with D perhaps TRBD2 (5 bases). V dropped 1 base and J dropped 2 bases, with 13 bases sitting between them. The V gene's germline CDR1 is LNHDA and CDR2 SQIVND (reference sequence). The CDR3 sequence is 16 residues long. CDR3 coding DNA: TGTGCCAGTAGTATAGGAGGAAGCGGTGCCACAGATACGCAGTATTTT. Translated, it gives CASSIGGSGATDTQYF.

The rearrangement uses TRBV10-3 and TRBJ2-6, with 12 bases fitting TRBD1. The V gene's germline CDR1 is ENHRY and CDR2 SYGVKD. After removal of 6 bases from V and 0 bases from J, the junction contained 9 bases not matched to a gene. The CDR3 loop spans 19 amino acids. The CDR3 DNA is TGTGCCATCAGGGGGGACAGGGGGCCTAGACCCTCTGGGGCCAACGTCCTGACTTTC. Its translation: CAIRGDRGPRPSGANVLTF.

This clone appeared a single time. The chain recombines TRBV30 with TRBJ1-1; the D gene is possibly TRBD1 (5 bases). Germline lookup yields CDR1 GTSNPN and CDR2 SVGIG (reference sequence). V was trimmed by 0 bases and J by 2 bases, leaving 25 bases between them. The CDR3 consists of 19 residues. The CDR3 reads CAWSVERLLDRVYNTEAFF. The DNA of the CDR3 is TGTGCCTGGAGTGTAGAGCGTCTTTTAGACAGAGTCTATAACACTGAAGCTTTCTTT.

This chain connects TRBV11-1 to TRBJ2-1, with TRBD1 matching over 9 bases. The CDR3 contains 15 residues. Germline V gives CDR1 SGHAT, CDR2 FQDESV (reference sequence). J lost 7 bases, V lost 4 bases, and 8 bases had no gene match. In DNA, the CDR3 is TGTGCCAGCAGCTCCTACACCGGGACAGGGAATGAGCAGTTCTTC. It codes for CASSSYTGTGNEQFF.

The chain is built from TRBV12-3 or TRBV12-4 and TRBJ2-7; the D gene is possibly TRBD2 (6 bases). The CDR3 consists of 13 residues. Deletions cut 3 bases from V and 6 bases from J, with 12 bases between. CDR3 residues: CASSFSGSREQYF. Written as DNA, the CDR3 is TGTGCCAGCAGTTTCTCCGGGAGTCGCGAGCAGTACTTC.

The J gene is TRBJ2-7, the V gene TRBV6-5, with 8 positions matching TRBD1. Germline V gene sequence: CDR1 MNHEY, CDR2 SVGAGI. The CDR3 sequence is 16 residues long. V gave up 0 bases and J gave up 2 bases; unmatched junction bases: 6. DNA of the CDR3: TGTGCCAGCAGTTACTCGACCCAGGGACAGGCCTACGAGCAGTACTTC. Its translation is CASSYSTQGQAYEQYF.

V is TRBV2 and J is TRBJ1-5; 7 bases are shared with TRBD1. The CDR3 consists of 15 residues. Trimming took 6 bases from V and 0 from J; bases not matched to a gene: 5. From germline, CDR1 is SNHLY and CDR2 FYNNEI. CDR3 DNA: TGTGCCAGCAGGGACGGGACAGCTAGCAATCAGCCCCAGCATTTT. Amino acids: CASRDGTASNQPQHF. The variable domain in full, completed from reference TRBV2 and TRBJ1-5, reads EPEVTQTPSHQVTQMGQEVILRCVPISNHLYFYWYRQILGQKVEFLVSFYNNEISEKSEIFDDQFSVERPDGSNFTLKIRSTKLEDSAMYFCASRDGTASNQPQHFGDGTRLSIL.